Listed below are T cell receptor beta chains from one sample, sequenced in a study of shared clonotypes between healthy human individuals. Data came from immunoSEQ multiplex PCR; TCRdb stores just in-frame clones and leaves some out. The sample lists about 1.1 million clones, around 82% seen once, with about 0.52% in the top ten. Specimen: memory CD4+ T cells from PBMCs. The receptors were sampled from a man aged 18-30 years in good health. Some clones in this sample may be carry-over from other donors' samples. The conserved cysteine and the conserved F or W are not part of the CDR3 here. Fields, in order: V gene, CDR3 protein.

>TRBV6-4
ASSDWGRVGYT
>TRBV28
ATGTDGGSFEQY
>TRBV5-1
ASTYGAGRPSEQF
>TRBV10-3
AMSSRATHTNYGYT
>TRBV18
ASSPSIPRGENTEAF
>TRBV5-4
ASSLALTSGETGELF
>TRBV19
ASSIVGSQH
>TRBV29-1
SVDRDLRIGDEQF
>TRBV27
ASSPPRYSGNTIY
>TRBV10-3
AISDLAQLY
>TRBV4-2
ASSQDLAGGNTGELF
>TRBV25-1
ASSEWTYEQY
>TRBV18
ASSPPTGTDTQY
>TRBV10-3
AMRGPEKETQY
>TRBV9
ASSVVSGGAGGYT
>TRBV19
ASSSRASGRLYNEQF
>TRBV9
ASSVGRGGTGNTIY
>TRBV9
ASSVEVGGVDTQY
>TRBV6-5
ASSIREYSNYGYT
>TRBV9
ASSAPNRVMKTYEQY
>TRBV4-3
ASSQAASGSGAYNEQF
>TRBV11-2
ASSLRFQQDEQF
>TRBV6-1
ASSLRLAGEYEQY